The next 21 T cell receptor beta chains were all read from a single sample in a study of T-cell memory formation after mild COVID-19. TCRdb called the 5' RACE reads again in MiXCR, with one record for every CDR3 protein. This table has 580,000 or so distinct CDR3 sequences, roughly 17% appearing once. Sequencing was carried out using PBMCs or a T cell subset sorted from them (not recorded which). The receptors shown here come from an adult woman who had mild COVID-19 (a few samples of this study predate the infection). Cell type and time point are not known.

This clonotype was detected many times. V and J are TRBV4-2 and TRBJ2-7; D is uncertain. The CDR3 runs to 16 residues. Trimming left V 0 bases short and J 2 bases short, with 14 bases between. CDR1 LGHNA and CDR2 YNFKEQ come from the germline V gene. Here the CDR3 DNA reads TGTGCCAGCAGCCAAGATTTTGGTTCAGGCCCCTACGAGCAGTACTTC. As protein: CASSQDFGSGPYEQYF.

The genes are TRBV5-1 and TRBJ1-6, with TRBD1 matching 11 bases. Trimming cost V 4 bases and J 6 bases; bases outside gene matches: 6. This CDR3 region has 16 residues. Germline-derived CDR1 and CDR2 are SGHRS and YFSETQ. The CDR3 sequence is CASSPSGTGGNSPLHF. The CDR3 nucleotides are TGCGCCAGCAGCCCCTCCGGGACAGGGGGTAATTCACCCCTCCACTTT.

DNA of the CDR3: TGTGCCAGCAGCGCTACCAGGGAGGGGGAGACCCAGTACTTC. This sequence encodes CASSATREGETQYF. This chain uses TRBV9 with TRBJ2-5; 7 bases fit TRBD2. Germline V gene sequence: CDR1 SGDLS, CDR2 YYNGEE. The CDR3 is made up of 14 amino acids. Trimming at V came to 3 bases and at J to 5 bases, leaving 7 bases not matched to a gene.

This chain connects TRBV12-3 or TRBV12-4 to TRBJ1-2; maybe TRBD1 (6 bases). The CDR3 is 12 residues long. Trimming took off 5 bases at V and 5 bases at J, with 9 bases between the two ends. The CDR3 DNA reads TGTGCCAGCAGTAAGGACAGATATGGCTACACCTTC. Protein sequence: CASSKDRYGYTF.

This clonotype has only a few counts. V gene TRBV6-5 combines with J gene TRBJ2-1, with D possibly TRBD1 on 5 matching bases. Trimming took off 8 bases at V and 1 base at J, with 12 bases between the two ends. This CDR3 contains 14 residues. Per the germline V gene, CDR1 is MNHEY and CDR2 is SVGAGI. The CDR3 DNA reads TGTGCCAGCGCCCTCAGGGTATCCTACAATGAGCAGTTCTTC. It specifies CASALRVSYNEQFF.

In its sample, this clonotype was seen a few times. The chain employs TRBV29-1 and TRBJ1-1; 8 bases match TRBD1. V was pared by 6 bases and J by 6 bases, with 9 bases of the junction left unmatched. This CDR3 spans 13 amino acids. The V gene's germline CDR1 is SQVTM and CDR2 ANQGSEA. The CDR3, as DNA: TGCAGCGTCCCGGGACAGGAATTCGCTGAAGCTTTCTTT. Encoded protein: CSVPGQEFAEAFF.

The chain combines TRBV18 with TRBJ2-1; perhaps TRBD2 as D (6 bases). Germline assignment: CDR1 KGHSH and CDR2 LQKENI. The V gene lost 5 bases and the J gene lost 12 bases, with 11 bases spanning the gap. The CDR3 contains 11 residues. CDR3 sequence: CASSGDLMQFF. In DNA, the CDR3 is TGTGCCAGCTCAGGGGACTTAATGCAGTTCTTC.

The V and J genes are TRBV20-1 and TRBJ2-2; D unclear. The germline V gene encodes CDR1 DFQATT and CDR2 SNEGSKA (reference sequence). V was trimmed by 0 bases and J by 0 bases, leaving 8 bases between them. The CDR3 runs 15 residues. As DNA, the CDR3 is TGCAGTGCTAGAGATCGACGGTCGAACACCGGGGAGCTGTTTTTT. Protein product: CSARDRRSNTGELFF.

This clonotype turned up a few times. The chain uses TRBV29-1 and TRBJ2-7; weak D call: TRBD2 (6 bases). CDR3 length: 11 residues. Germline CDR1 and CDR2: SQVTM and ANQGSEA. Trimming removed 4 bases from V and 3 bases from J, with 7 bases in between. The CDR3 DNA reads as TGCAGCGTTGGGACTAACTACGAGCAGTACTTC. Protein product: CSVGTNYEQYF.

This clonotype was counted only a few times. The chain couples TRBV12-3 or TRBV12-4 to TRBJ1-1; maybe TRBD1 (6 bases). The V end lost 5 bases, the J end lost 4 bases, and 11 bases lay between the germline ends. The CDR3 consists of 13 residues. This CDR3 is CASSHRVGTEAFF. CDR3 coding DNA: TGTGCCAGCAGTCACAGGGTGGGCACTGAAGCTTTCTTT.

A few counts support this clonotype. The CDR3 sequence is CASSEPRDQPQHF. The CDR3 bases are TGTGCCAGCAGTGAACCCCGGGATCAGCCCCAGCATTTT. V gene TRBV27 combines with J gene TRBJ1-5; no clear D. Germline V lookup: CDR1 MNHEY, CDR2 SMNVEV (reference sequence). The CDR3 is 13 amino acids. V gave up 5 bases and J gave up 5 bases, with 10 bases separating them.

This clonotype was counted between two and nine times. The genes are TRBV7-9 and TRBJ1-1; D uncertain. The CDR3 totals 13 residues. V lost 5 bases and J 3 bases, leaving 10 bases between the germline ends. Germline CDR1 reads SEHNR; CDR2 reads FQNEAQ (reference sequence). CDR3 residues: CASSPRLDTEAFF. CDR3 DNA: TGTGCCAGCAGCCCGCGGTTAGACACTGAAGCTTTCTTT.

This clonotype was found a few times. The chain couples TRBV3-1 to TRBJ1-1; 10 bases are a match to TRBD1. Germline values: CDR1 LGHDT, CDR2 YNNKEL (reference sequence). The CDR3 is 14 amino acids. The V segment lost 1 base and the J segment 5 bases; nucleotides outside the gene matches: 1. The CDR3 reads CASSQGQGATEAFF. The CDR3 DNA reads as TGTGCCAGCAGCCAAGGACAGGGGGCGACTGAAGCTTTCTTT. Full variable domain (rest looked up from reference TRBV3-1 and TRBJ1-1): DTAVSQTPKYLVTQMGNDKSIKCEQNLGHDTMYWYKQDSKKFLKIMFSYNNKELIINETVPNRFSPKSPDKAHLNLHINSLELGDSAVYFCASSQGQGATEAFFGQGTRLTVV.

V usage is TRBV20-1 and J usage is TRBJ2-7; 9 bases fit TRBD2. Germline CDR1 is DFQATT and CDR2 is SNEGSKA (reference sequence). The CDR3 extends over 17 amino acids. Germline trimming cut 4 bases from V and 3 bases from J; bases unmatched to any gene: 16. The CDR3, as DNA: TGCAGTGCTAACAACTTAGGCGGGAGGGCCGCCCGCTACGAGCAGTACTTC. This encodes CSANNLGGRAARYEQYF.

The rearrangement links TRBV5-6 to TRBJ2-7, with 7 bases lining up with TRBD1. V gave up 4 bases and J gave up 1 base; unmatched junction bases: 8. The CDR3 extends over 15 amino acids. Germline V CDR1 and CDR2: SGHDT, YYEEEE. The CDR3 loop is CASSHGTEYSYEQYF. The CDR3, as DNA: TGTGCCAGCAGCCACGGGACAGAATATTCCTACGAGCAGTACTTC.

The chain combines TRBV30 with TRBJ1-2; no reliable D call. This CDR3 contains 12 residues. CDR1 is GTSNPN and CDR2 is SVGIG in the germline V gene (reference sequence). V dropped 0 bases and J dropped 6 bases, with 8 bases sitting between them. Written as DNA, the CDR3 is TGTGCCTGGAGTGTTGGACCACATGGCTACACCTTC. Its translation is CAWSVGPHGYTF. The full variable domain, with the rest looked up from reference TRBV30 and TRBJ1-2, is SQTIHQWPATLVQPVGSPLSLECTVEGTSNPNLYWYRQAAGRGLQLLFYSVGIGQISSEVPQNLSASRPQDRQFILSSKKLLLSDSGFYLCAWSVGPHGYTFGSGTRLTVV.

The rearrangement uses TRBV24-1 and TRBJ1-1, with a weak D call TRBD1 (6 bases). Trimming took off 6 bases at V and 0 bases at J, with 13 bases between the two ends. CDR3 size: 15 residues. Germline V gene lookup returns CDR1 KGHDR and CDR2 SFDVKD. For the CDR3, the DNA is TGTGCCACCAGTCCCGGGGGGCAGTTGAACACTGAAGCTTTCTTT. It translates to CATSPGGQLNTEAFF.

In its sample, this clonotype was seen a few times. The chain employs TRBV12-3 or TRBV12-4 and TRBJ2-5; TRBD1 might be the D (7 bases). The CDR3 has 15 amino acids. The V end lost 5 bases, the J end lost 3 bases, and 16 bases lay between the germline ends. For the CDR3, the DNA is TGTGCCAGCAGTATGGCGGGACAGCGTGAAGAGACCCAGTACTTC. This translates into CASSMAGQREETQYF.

This clonotype was picked up many times. The chain uses TRBV15 and TRBJ2-7; D could derive from TRBD1 or TRBD2 (5 bases each). Trimming shortened V by 1 base and J by 8 bases, and 15 bases separated the two germline ends. This CDR3 region has 14 residues. The germline gives CDR1 LNHNV, CDR2 YYDKDF (reference sequence). As DNA, the CDR3 is TGTGCCACCAGCAGAGGAGGGGAACAGAGTAAGCAGTACTTC. It translates to CATSRGGEQSKQYF.

There are a few counts of this clonotype. This chain uses TRBV5-1 with TRBJ2-2, with D unclear. Trimming removed 6 bases from V and 0 bases from J, with 15 bases in between. The CDR3 consists of 16 residues. Germline CDR1 is SGHRS and CDR2 is YFSETQ. CDR3 DNA: TGCGCCAGCACCCAGGTCCCCACCGCGAACACCGGGGAGCTGTTTTTT. Residues: CASTQVPTANTGELFF.

The chain links TRBV5-1 to TRBJ2-7, with 12 bases fitting TRBD2. The CDR3 extends over 17 amino acids. Trimming took 0 bases from V and 3 from J; bases not matched to a gene: 7. Germline loops: CDR1 SGHRS, CDR2 YFSETQ. CDR3 DNA sequence: TGCGCCAGCAGCTTGGCCGAGACTAGCGGGGGAGACTACGAGCAGTACTTC. Translation: CASSLAETSGGDYEQYF.